This T cell receptor beta chain comes out of a study of tumor and adjacent non-tumor tissue in lung cancer. Looking at the study overall: There were 12 adenocarcinoma, 2 squamous cell carcinoma and 1 small cell lung cancer cases. Points from the study as a whole: Top 100 clones took a larger repertoire share in normal lung. TCR diversity was significantly greater in tumor than normal lung tissue. Tumor TCR diversity, when higher, was linked to shorter survival.

The CDR3 has 17 residues. Germline CDR1 MNHEY, CDR2 SVGAGI. Germline trimming cut 4 bases from V and 4 bases from J; bases unmatched to any gene: 8. A modified ARM-PCR protocol with three rounds of nested PCR amplified TCRbeta. TCRdb fed the multiplex PCR reads into MiXCR, producing one record per CDR3 protein. The table records approximately 77,000 distinct CDR3 sequences, 65% to 85% of them present only once. As to this clonotype: Its specificity is not known. Since the CDR3 does not end with the conserved phenylalanine or tryptophan, this likely comes from a read error.

This sample's RNA came from whole unsorted tissue. The normal lung tissue was taken more than 3 cm from the tumor edge. Sequenced sample: distant non-tumor lung tissue. The source of this sequence is a man aged 55 to 70 with non-small cell lung cancer. The V gene is TRBV6-5, the J gene TRBJ2-6; TRBD2 aligns across 9 bases. CDR3: CASSLAGASWGANVLTS. The CDR3 nucleotides are TGTGCCAGCAGTTTAGCGGGGGCCAGCTGGGGGGCCAACGTCCTGACTTCC.